The source of this TCR beta chain is a study of cytomegalovirus exposure and HLA in healthy donors. Primers: 60 Vbeta forward and 13 Jbeta reverse. Generated by immunoSEQ multiplex PCR, the TCRdb table keeps only in-frame clones and is missing some. The data show around 170,000 clones, about 81% seen once. Germline V gene sequence: CDR1 SGHDT, CDR2 YYEEEE. V shed 5 bases, J shed 3 bases, and the junction held 6 bases outside the gene matches. The CDR3 sequence is 14 residues long. Material for sequencing was PBMCs. The origin of this receptor is a young woman in good health and CMV-seronegative. The chain carries TRBV5-6 and TRBJ2-5; 8 bases agree with TRBD1. DNA for the CDR3: TGTGCCAGCAGAAAGACAGGGGATGAAGAGACCCAGTACTTC. Its protein product is CASRKTGDEETQYF.